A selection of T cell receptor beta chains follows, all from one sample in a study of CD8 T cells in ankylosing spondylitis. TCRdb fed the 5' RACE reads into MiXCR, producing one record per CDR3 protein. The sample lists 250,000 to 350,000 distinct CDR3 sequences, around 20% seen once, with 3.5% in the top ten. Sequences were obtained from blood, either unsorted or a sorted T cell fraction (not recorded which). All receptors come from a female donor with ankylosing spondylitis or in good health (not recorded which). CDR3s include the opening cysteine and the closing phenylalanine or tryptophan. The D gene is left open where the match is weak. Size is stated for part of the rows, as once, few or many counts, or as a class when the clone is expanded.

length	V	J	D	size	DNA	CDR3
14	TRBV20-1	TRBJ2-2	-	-	TGCAGTGCTAGTATGTTCGGGAACACCGGGGAGCTGTTTTTT	CSASMFGNTGELFF
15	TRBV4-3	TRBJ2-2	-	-	TGCGCCAGCAGCCAGGACCGACCCAGCGCCGGGGAGCTGTTTTTT	CASSQDRPSAGELFF
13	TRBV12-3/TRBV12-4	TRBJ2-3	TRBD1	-	TGTGCCAGCAGACAGGGGTACACAGATACGCAGTATTTT	CASRQGYTDTQYF
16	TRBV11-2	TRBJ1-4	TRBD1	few	TGTGCCAGCAGCTACCTGGGCGGCCAGTCGACAGGGAGGCTGTTTTTT	CASSYLGGQSTGRLFF
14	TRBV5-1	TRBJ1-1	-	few	TGCGCCAGCAGCTTGGGGCGGACGAACACTGAAGCTTTCTTT	CASSLGRTNTEAFF
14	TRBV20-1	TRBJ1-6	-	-	TGCAGTGCTAGGCTGCGCGATGCGGGTTCACCCCTCCACTTT	CSARLRDAGSPLHF
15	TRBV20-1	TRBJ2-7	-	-	TGCAGTGCTAGAGACCAACGGAGGAACTCCTACGAGCAGTACTTC	CSARDQRRNSYEQYF
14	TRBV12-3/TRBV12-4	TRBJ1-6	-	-	TGTGCCAGCAGTTTATCGAGGGGCGGCTCACCCCTCCACTTT	CASSLSRGGSPLHF
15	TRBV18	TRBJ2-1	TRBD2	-	TGTGCCAGCTCCCAGGGAGGGAGGTCCCCATCTGAGCAGTTCTTC	CASSQGGRSPSEQFF
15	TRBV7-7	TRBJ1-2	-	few	TGTGCCAGCAGCTTAGCACGGGTGGAGAGAGATGGCTACACCTTC	CASSLARVERDGYTF